This entry describes one TCR beta chain. This sample also contains other DNA sequences that code for the same CDR3. This specimen comes from a study of CD8+ T cells in alopecia areata. Extracted from the samples, RNA was reverse transcribed into cDNA to serve as the sequencing template. TCRdb's table, derived via immunoSEQ multiplex PCR, lists solely in-frame clones and lacks some. The sample has over 150,000 clones; approximately 60% are singletons. Germline loops: CDR1 LGHNA, CDR2 YNFKEQ. The CDR3 runs 13 residues. With 1 base removed from V and 0 bases from J, the gap between germline ends came to 2 bases.

Material for sequencing was CD8+ T cells sorted from blood. The origin of this receptor is a human donor in good health. V usage is TRBV4-2 and J usage is TRBJ2-3, with D unresolved. In nucleotides, the CDR3 is TGTGCCAGCAGCCAAGGAAGCACAGATACGCAGTATTTT. Translation gives CASSQGSTDTQYF.